The 31 T cell receptor beta chains presented below share a single source sample, sequenced in a study of blood T cell repertoires in COVID-19. Data came from immunoSEQ multiplex PCR; TCRdb stores just in-frame clones and leaves some out. The table shows approximately 250,000 clones, with about 85% occurring only once. The source material was peripheral blood. These receptors were collected from a middle-aged man with acute or convalescent COVID-19.

The V call is TRBV30, the J call TRBJ2-7, with D perhaps matching TRBD2 (6 bases). The CDR3 consists of 15 residues. The V end was cut by 0 bases, the J end by 0 bases, with 12 bases between. Germline V lookup: CDR1 GTSNPN, CDR2 SVGIG (reference sequence). The CDR3 bases are TGTGCCTGGAGTGTAGGTCTAGCGAACTCCTACGAGCAGTACTTC. This sequence encodes CAWSVGLANSYEQYF.

This clone was observed once. The J gene is TRBJ1-2, the V gene TRBV4-1, with TRBD1 as a possible D gene (6 bases). The CDR3 consists of 15 residues. The V gene's germline CDR1 is MGHRA and CDR2 YSYEKL. Deletions cut 2 bases from V and 2 bases from J, with 12 bases between. The CDR3 nucleotides read TGCGCCAGCAGCCAAATGGACAGCCTGAACTATGGCTACACCTTC. As protein: CASSQMDSLNYGYTF.

A single count supports this clone. The V gene is TRBV2, the J gene TRBJ1-2, with a possible D match to TRBD1 (5 bases). V was clipped by 1 base and J by 3 bases, with 12 bases between them. Germline V CDR1 and CDR2: SNHLY, FYNNEI. The CDR3 consists of 15 residues. CDR3 amino acids: CASSEGAGPYYGYTF. The CDR3 DNA reads TGTGCCAGCAGTGAAGGGGCAGGGCCTTACTATGGCTACACCTTC.

V gene TRBV6-5 combines with J gene TRBJ2-5, with D tentatively TRBD2 (5 bases). Trimming took 2 bases from V and 5 from J, leaving 12 bases between them. The germline gives CDR1 MNHEY, CDR2 SVGAGI. CDR3 length equals 14 residues. The CDR3 is CASSYEPTGETQYF. The CDR3 DNA is TGTGCCAGCAGTTACGAACCCACGGGGGAGACCCAGTACTTC.

CDR3: CSAGYYPYEQYF. CDR3 nucleotide sequence: TGCAGCGCGGGGTATTATCCCTACGAGCAGTACTTC. J is TRBJ2-7 and V is TRBV29-1, with a weak D call TRBD2 (5 bases). Germline CDR1 SQVTM, CDR2 ANQGSEA. This CDR3 region has 12 residues. The V gene lost 7 bases and the J gene lost 2 bases, with 12 bases spanning the gap.

This chain links TRBV19 with TRBJ1-2, with TRBD1 identical over 8 bases. CDR1 is LNHDA, CDR2 SQIVND, per germline (reference sequence). There are 15 residues in the CDR3. V lost 5 bases, J lost 8 bases, and 13 bases stayed unmatched. The CDR3 sequence is CASSEDRVYLDGYTF. CDR3 DNA sequence: TGTGCCAGTAGTGAGGACAGGGTTTACCTTGACGGCTACACCTTC.

V usage is TRBV30 and J usage is TRBJ2-7; 9 bases are a match to TRBD2. This CDR3 is 14 amino acids long. Germline values: CDR1 GTSNPN, CDR2 SVGIG (reference sequence). Germline trimming cut 4 bases from V and 6 bases from J; bases unmatched to any gene: 10. The CDR3 reads CAWTKGLAGSEQYF. The CDR3 DNA sequence: TGTGCCTGGACAAAGGGCCTAGCGGGGTCCGAGCAGTACTTC.

The J gene is TRBJ1-6, the V gene TRBV25-1; no definite D call. Trimming shortened V by 2 bases and J by 5 bases, and 10 bases separated the two germline ends. Germline lookup yields CDR1 MGHDK and CDR2 SYGVNS. The CDR3 runs to 15 residues. This CDR3 reads CASSEIIGDNSPLHF. CDR3 nucleotide sequence: TGTGCCAGCAGTGAAATCATCGGGGATAATTCACCCCTCCACTTT.

The V and J genes are TRBV29-1 and TRBJ1-1; weak D call: TRBD1 (5 bases). Trimming removed 7 bases from V and 5 bases from J, with 11 bases in between. There are 11 residues in the CDR3. Germline values: CDR1 SQVTM, CDR2 ANQGSEA. CDR3 sequence reads: CSARGGTEAFF. In nucleotides, the CDR3 is TGCAGCGCTCGGGGGGGGACTGAAGCTTTCTTT.

The chain employs TRBV10-2 and TRBJ1-5; a possible D gene is TRBD1 (6 bases). Trimming removed 1 base from V and 2 bases from J, with 12 bases in between. This CDR3 contains 16 residues. Germline V gives CDR1 WSHSY, CDR2 SAAADI. Written as DNA, the CDR3 is TGCGCCAGCAGTGAGTTTGGGGGCGCGGGCAATCAGCCCCAGCATTTT. This translates into CASSEFGGAGNQPQHF.

This clone occurred once. The chain carries TRBV18 and TRBJ2-5; D is unclear. The V gene lost 1 base and the J gene lost 2 bases, with 8 bases spanning the gap. Germline values: CDR1 KGHSH, CDR2 LQKENI. This CDR3 has 14 amino acids. The DNA of the CDR3 is TGTGCCAGCTCACCACTGGGCAGGCAAGAGACCCAGTACTTC. This gives the protein CASSPLGRQETQYF.

This clone was recorded only once. This chain uses TRBV7-2 with TRBJ1-1; TRBD1 matches 12 bases. J gave up 8 bases and V 1 base, and 8 bases lay outside the gene matches. The V gene's germline CDR1 is SGHTA and CDR2 FQGNSA. There are 16 residues in the CDR3. CDR3 loop: CASSLVPGQGAGEAFF. CDR3 sequence (DNA): TGTGCCAGCAGCTTAGTTCCGGGACAGGGGGCCGGAGAAGCTTTCTTT.

The chain is built from TRBV5-1 and TRBJ1-5, with 10 nucleotides matching TRBD1. This CDR3 contains 14 residues. V dropped 1 base and J dropped 7; count of bases not matched to a gene: 2. Germline lookup yields CDR1 SGHRS and CDR2 YFSETQ. This chain's CDR3 is CASSLMGQGQPQHF. The CDR3 coding sequence is TGCGCCAGCAGCTTGATGGGACAGGGGCAGCCCCAGCATTTT.

This clone was seen once. This chain joins TRBV29-1 and TRBJ1-1; TRBD1 matches at 8 bases. Germline lookup yields CDR1 SQVTM and CDR2 ANQGSEA. This CDR3 contains 12 residues. The V gene end was trimmed by 8 bases and the J gene end by 5 bases; junction bases not matched to a gene: 7. DNA for the CDR3: TGCAGCACCGGACAGGGCGTTACTGAAGCTTTCTTT. It specifies CSTGQGVTEAFF.

The genes are TRBV30 and TRBJ2-7, with D possibly being TRBD1 (5 bases). V was shortened by 5 bases and J by 0 bases, with 11 bases between the two germline ends. This CDR3 spans 13 amino acids. CDR1 GTSNPN and CDR2 SVGIG come from the germline V gene (reference sequence). In nucleotides, the CDR3 is TGTGCCTGGGGCACAGGAACCTCCTACGAGCAGTACTTC. Translation: CAWGTGTSYEQYF.

The rearrangement links TRBV21-1 to TRBJ1-5; TRBD1, the table's D call, was not compared with the DNA. TRBV21-1 is annotated as a pseudogene. CDR3 length equals 18 residues. The CDR3 region is CASSSTLQDEKANQPQHF. CDR3 bases: TGTGCCAGCAGCTCCACTTTACAGGACGAAAAAGCAAATCAGCCCCAGCATTTT.

This clone was observed once. The V gene is TRBV4-1, the J gene TRBJ1-4; 7 bases map to TRBD1. The CDR3 runs to 14 residues. CDR1 is MGHRA, CDR2 YSYEKL, per germline. The trim removed 3 bases at V and 7 bases at J, leaving 5 bases unmatched. CDR3 bases: TGCGCCAGCAGCCACGACAGGGTTGGTGAAAAACTGTTTTTT. As protein: CASSHDRVGEKLFF.

The chain uses TRBV19 and TRBJ2-7; possible D gene TRBD2, 5 bases. The CDR3 totals 16 residues. V dropped 7 bases and J dropped 3 bases, with 22 bases sitting between them. Looked up from germline, CDR1 is LNHDA and CDR2 is SQIVND (reference sequence). CDR3 loop: CASTPSVWGDYYEQYF. The CDR3 coding sequence is TGTGCCAGTACCCCGAGCGTTTGGGGAGACTACTACGAGCAGTACTTC.

This clone was counted only a few times. The chain recombines TRBV6-2 or TRBV6-3 with TRBJ2-3; no clear D gene. The V gene lost 2 bases and the J gene lost 4 bases, with 10 bases spanning the gap. CDR1 is MNHEY and CDR2 is SVGEGT in the germline V gene. The CDR3 runs 14 residues. CDR3 sequence (DNA): TGTGCCAGCAGTTACCTTTCCAGTTCAGATACGCAGTATTTT. Protein sequence: CASSYLSSSDTQYF.

This rearrangement joins TRBV5-1 to TRBJ1-2; no clear D. The CDR3 is 15 amino acids. Germline V CDR1 and CDR2: SGHRS, YFSETQ. V lost 0 bases, J lost 1 base, and 10 bases lay in between. CDR3 nucleotides: TGCGCCAGCAGCTTGGGGCAGAACCTTAACTATGGCTACACCTTC. This codes for CASSLGQNLNYGYTF.

The chain is built from TRBV24-1 and TRBJ1-1; D uncertain. CDR1 and CDR2 (germline): KGHDR, SFDVKD. The CDR3 is 13 residues long. Between the trimmed V and J ends, which lost 7 bases and 2 bases, there was a span of 10 bases. The CDR3 sequence: CATRESYNTEAFF. CDR3 DNA: TGTGCCACCAGGGAGAGTTATAACACTGAAGCTTTCTTT.

In DNA form, the CDR3 reads TGTGCCAGCAGCGGAAGACAGGCCGGGAATGAGCAGTTCTTC. This gives the protein CASSGRQAGNEQFF. The V call is TRBV9, the J call TRBJ2-1; D possibly corresponds to TRBD1 (6 bases). Trimming took 3 bases from V and 7 from J, leaving 14 bases between them. The CDR3 contains 14 residues. The germline V gene has CDR1 SGDLS and CDR2 YYNGEE.

This chain uses TRBV2 with TRBJ2-7; no clear D. The germline CDR1 and CDR2 sequences are SNHLY and FYNNEI. The CDR3 totals 14 residues. The V end lost 2 bases, the J end lost 0 bases, and 8 bases lay between the germline ends. In DNA, the CDR3 is TGTGCCAGCAGTGAACGGGTTAGCTCCTACGAGCAGTACTTC. It yields the protein CASSERVSSYEQYF.

This clone was observed a single time. The chain is built from TRBV7-2 and TRBJ2-2; 8 bases are a match to TRBD2. V was clipped by 7 bases and J by 13 bases; unmatched bases: 11. Per the germline V gene, CDR1 is SGHTA and CDR2 is FQGNSA. This CDR3 has 13 residues. CDR3 residues: CASTPGGGPRLFF. CDR3 DNA: TGTGCCAGCACTCCCGGGGGGGGGCCAAGGCTGTTTTTT.

This chain connects TRBV27 to TRBJ1-1; D ambiguous. Germline CDR1 MNHEY, CDR2 SMNVEV (reference sequence). This CDR3 region has 14 residues. Trimming cost V 7 bases and J 0 bases, with 12 bases left between them. The CDR3 sequence is CASTRRHLNTEAFF. CDR3 nucleotides: TGTGCCAGCACCCGGAGGCATTTGAACACTGAAGCTTTCTTT.

The CDR3 nucleotides are TGTGCCAGTACCTGGGCCAGCACGTCTGGAAACACCATATATTTT. Encoded protein: CASTWASTSGNTIYF. The chain uses TRBV19 and TRBJ1-3; D uncertain. V lost 7 bases, J lost 1 base, and 14 bases lay in between. Per the germline V gene, CDR1 is LNHDA and CDR2 is SQIVND (reference sequence). This CDR3 region has 15 residues.

CDR3 bases: TGTGCCAGCAGCCCCGAGTTCTATGGCTACACCTTC. Translating it yields CASSPEFYGYTF. The chain employs TRBV5-5 and TRBJ1-2; D remains ambiguous. The germline gives CDR1 SGHKS, CDR2 YYEKEE (reference sequence). Trimming took 4 bases from V and 4 from J, leaving 8 bases between them. CDR3 length: 12 residues. Together with reference TRBV5-5 and TRBJ1-2, the CDR3 gives the full variable domain: DAGVTQSPTHLIKTRGQQVTLRCSPISGHKSVSWYQQVLGQGPQFIFQYYEKEERGRGNFPDRFSARQFPNYSSELNVNALLLGDSALYLCASSPEFYGYTFGSGTRLTVV.

This sequence joins TRBV20-1 and TRBJ2-3; 8 bases align to TRBD2. The length of the CDR3 is 15 residues. CDR1 is DFQATT, CDR2 SNEGSKA, per germline (reference sequence). Germline trimming cut 3 bases from V and 4 bases from J; bases unmatched to any gene: 9. For the CDR3, the DNA is TGCAGTGCTAGTTCAGGCGGGGGGCTTGCAGATACGCAGTATTTT. Translation gives CSASSGGGLADTQYF.

The rearrangement joins TRBV4-3 to TRBJ2-7; TRBD1 matches at 7 bases. Per the germline V gene, CDR1 is LGHNA and CDR2 is YSLEER. V trimming: 2 bases; J trimming: 1 base; junction bases outside the gene matches: 5. The CDR3 runs 15 residues. Here the CDR3 DNA reads TGCGCCAGCAGCCAAACGAGACAGGGATCCTACGAGCAGTACTTC. As protein: CASSQTRQGSYEQYF.

V usage is TRBV20-1 and J usage is TRBJ2-1, with D possibly TRBD2 on 5 matching bases. From germline, CDR1 is DFQATT and CDR2 SNEGSKA (reference sequence). V lost 3 bases and J 7 bases, leaving 22 bases between the germline ends. This CDR3 comprises 16 residues. CDR3 amino acids: CSASSEGSYGWNEQFF. The CDR3 nucleotides are TGCAGTGCTAGTTCAGAGGGTTCGTATGGTTGGAATGAGCAGTTCTTC.

This chain uses TRBV6-2 or TRBV6-3 with TRBJ1-1; D gene unclear. The V end lost 0 bases, the J end lost 6 bases, and 8 bases lay between the germline ends. Germline V lookup: CDR1 MNHEY, CDR2 SVGEGT. This CDR3 is 13 amino acids long. CDR3 in DNA: TGTGCCAGCAGTTACTCGAGCGGTTCTGAAGCTTTCTTT. Translation: CASSYSSGSEAFF.